This T cell receptor (beta chain) was found in a study of blood T cell repertoires in COVID-19 (dated by TCRdb to the early 2020s). Background for the entire study: The collaborator samples originated in the United States, Italy and Spain and spanned the acute and convalescent phases of COVID-19. The prospective study material was composed of cDNA or gDNA derived from T cells, B-cell-depleted T cells, or PBMCs. Subjects who had been exposed to COVID-19, were actively infected with it, or had recovered from it provided the deeply sampled blood TCRbeta repertoires that made up the dataset. A freely available public database, intended as a resource for researchers studying the immune response to SARS-CoV-2, is where the repertoires were released. The samples were drawn from the first 160 participants of the ongoing ImmuneRACE study and from 950 to 1,500 subjects provided by 6 global collaborators. Sample metadata almost always included a de-identified subject ID, COVID-19 status, age in years and sex. Where available, HLA class I and class II types were obtained from metadata supplied by the sample provider rather than from assay-based typing.

Points the paper makes about the study in general: How much clinical and demographic metadata was included differed by source and by participant, and the metadata was provided uncurated.

Notes on this clone: Its antigen has not been determined. Within one base of it there is no much larger clone, and no base qualities were kept.

The immunoSEQ Assay, a bias-controlled multiplex PCR, was used to amplify TCRbeta CDR3 regions from genomic DNA. In the paper's pipeline: The number of nucleated cells in each sample was estimated from the amplification of reference gene primers within the assay. To quantify the absolute abundance of each unique TCRbeta CDR3 rearrangement, sequence reads were collapsed and filtered. Productive Simpson clonality was computed per sample as the square root of Simpson's diversity index over productive rearrangements. TCRdb retrieved this table from immuneACCESS and kept in-frame rearrangements only. Not all clones are present; in checked studies, unresolved V genes account for under half, and no reason is known for the remainder. V and J calls and clone size come straight from that table; D and trimming were deduced from the DNA. For this sample there are over 250,000 clones; roughly nine tenths appear just once. The ten largest clones represent around 2.1% of the sample.

Each collaborating institution followed its own protocols to collect whole blood in K2EDTA tubes. For TCRbeta analysis, collaborators shipped samples as frozen whole blood, isolated PBMCs, or DNA extracted from either of those sample types. The junction shows trimming of 4 bases on V and 5 bases on J, and the gene matches do not reach 6 bases of it. Reading the germline V gene gives CDR1 SGHRS and CDR2 YFSETQ. The CDR3, from cysteine to phenylalanine, totals 14 residues. The retained sequence is limited to the CDR3, 42 bases, with the frame set at the first base. This TCR was sampled from a man over 45 with acute or convalescent COVID-19. Sequenced input: peripheral blood. The chain is encoded by TRBV5-1 joined to TRBJ1-1; 9 bases in the junction line up with TRBD1. The CDR3 amino acid sequence is: CASSTQDRGTEAFF. DNA sequence: TGCGCCAGCAGCACCCAGGACAGGGGTACTGAAGCTTTCTTT.